These 26 T cell receptor beta chains were all obtained from the same sample, sequenced in a study of blood T cell repertoires in COVID-19. Sequencing used immunoSEQ multiplex PCR; TCRdb keeps in-frame clones, though not all of them. Of roughly 45,000 clones listed, 86% are singletons. The sample was peripheral blood. These receptors originate from a man aged 55 to 69 with active COVID-19.

The CDR3 here is CASSQEVGSYNEQFF. Here the CDR3 DNA reads TGTGCCAGCAGCCAAGAAGTCGGCTCCTACAATGAGCAGTTCTTC. The rearrangement uses TRBV3-1 (or the pseudogene TRBV3-2) and TRBJ2-1; D not resolved. Per germline, CDR1 LGHDT and CDR2 YNNKEL (reference sequence). Trimming pared 0 bases from V and 0 bases from J, leaving 6 bases between. This CDR3 is 15 amino acids long.

A few counts support this clone. The chain is built from TRBV7-6 and TRBJ2-7, with TRBD2 matching 12 bases. The germline gives CDR1 SGHVS, CDR2 FNYEAQ. After removal of 2 bases from V and 7 bases from J, the junction contained 9 bases not matched to a gene. The CDR3 is made up of 16 amino acids. The CDR3 is CASSLRLTSGSEEQYF. The DNA for the CDR3 is TGTGCCAGCAGCTTACGACTGACTAGCGGGAGTGAAGAGCAGTACTTC.

V is TRBV7-2 and J is TRBJ2-3; possible D gene TRBD2, 6 bases. The CDR3 loop spans 14 amino acids. Germline V CDR1 and CDR2: SGHTA, FQGNSA. The V end lost 4 bases, the J end lost 2 bases, and 10 bases lay between the germline ends. DNA of the CDR3: TGTGCCAGCAGCTGGGGGGTCCTCACAGATACGCAGTATTTT. Translation gives CASSWGVLTDTQYF.

J is TRBJ2-3 and V is TRBV7-9; no clear D. The CDR3 is made up of 14 amino acids. The germline gives CDR1 SEHNR, CDR2 FQNEAQ (reference sequence). Trimming pared 1 base from V and 2 bases from J, leaving 7 bases between. The CDR3 DNA sequence: TGTGCCAGCAGCTTAGGGGCTAACACAGATACGCAGTATTTT. Translating it yields CASSLGANTDTQYF.

In its sample, this clone was seen once. The chain combines TRBV19 with TRBJ2-7, with 9 positions matching TRBD1. The V segment lost 9 bases and the J segment 1 base; nucleotides outside the gene matches: 4. The CDR3 consists of 13 residues. CDR1 is LNHDA and CDR2 is SQIVND in the germline V gene (reference sequence). CDR3 sequence: CASGTGKSYEQYF. The CDR3 coding sequence is TGTGCCAGCGGGACAGGGAAGTCCTACGAGCAGTACTTC.

The genes are TRBV4-3 and TRBJ2-1, with 13 bases matching TRBD2. V lost 1 base and J lost 0; bases outside the gene matches: 6. Germline CDR1 is LGHNA and CDR2 is YSLEER. The length of the CDR3 is 19 residues. The CDR3 nucleotides read TGCGCCAGCAGCCAAGGGAGGACTAGCGGGAGTTTCTCCTACAATGAGCAGTTCTTC. Its protein is CASSQGRTSGSFSYNEQFF.

The chain uses TRBV9 and TRBJ2-1, with 12 bases aligning to TRBD2. V lost 0 bases and J lost 1; bases outside the gene matches: 8. The CDR3 length is 19 residues. Germline CDR1 SGDLS, CDR2 YYNGEE. CDR3 amino acids: CASSVAAGLAGGSYNEQFF. The CDR3 DNA reads TGTGCCAGCAGCGTAGCAGCCGGGCTAGCGGGAGGGTCCTACAATGAGCAGTTCTTC.

The chain combines TRBV10-3 with TRBJ1-4, with D possibly TRBD1 on 5 matching bases. Looked up from germline, CDR1 is ENHRY and CDR2 is SYGVKD. The CDR3 has 15 amino acids. With 0 bases removed from V and 4 bases from J, the gap between germline ends came to 9 bases. The CDR3 sequence: CAISESQGNNEKLFF. The CDR3 nucleotides are TGTGCCATCAGTGAGTCGCAGGGAAATAATGAAAAACTGTTTTTT.

The rearrangement joins TRBV28 to TRBJ1-5; 8 nucleotides agree with TRBD1. The CDR3 is 17 amino acids. CDR1 MDHEN and CDR2 SYDVKM come from the germline V gene. After removal of 3 bases from V and 0 bases from J, the junction contained 7 bases not matched to a gene. The CDR3 region is CASSFRDRNYSNQPQHF. In DNA, the CDR3 is TGTGCCAGCAGTTTTCGGGACAGGAATTATAGCAATCAGCCCCAGCATTTT.

The V and J genes are TRBV7-3 and TRBJ2-2; the D gene is possibly TRBD2 (5 bases). V was pared by 4 bases and J by 1 base, with 7 bases between. Germline loops: CDR1 SGHTA, CDR2 FQGTGA. The CDR3 is made up of 14 amino acids. CDR3 in amino acids: CASSSDWNTGELFF. For the CDR3, the DNA is TGTGCCAGCAGCTCGGACTGGAACACCGGGGAGCTGTTTTTT.

J is TRBJ2-7 and V is TRBV7-8; the D gene is possibly TRBD2 (7 bases). Trimming stripped 4 bases from V and 4 bases from J, with 17 bases between. The CDR3 runs to 15 residues. Germline V lookup: CDR1 SGHVS, CDR2 FQNEAQ. The CDR3 region is CASSSGGSLPYEQYF. CDR3 in DNA: TGTGCCAGCAGCTCGGGGGGCAGCCTCCCTTACGAGCAGTACTTC.

Only one count was recorded for this clone. The chain combines TRBV6-1 with TRBJ2-7, with D possibly matching TRBD2 (5 bases). With 1 base removed from V and 0 bases from J, the gap between germline ends came to 7 bases. Germline V gene lookup returns CDR1 MNHNS and CDR2 SASEGT. The length of the CDR3 is 14 residues. The CDR3 region is CASSEVEASYEQYF. The CDR3 region has the DNA TGTGCCAGCAGTGAAGTGGAGGCCTCCTACGAGCAGTACTTC.

The chain combines TRBV27 with TRBJ2-2; possible D gene TRBD2, 7 bases. The CDR3 is 15 residues long. Germline V gives CDR1 MNHEY, CDR2 SMNVEV (reference sequence). The ends were cut back, 2 bases at V and 7 bases at J, with 14 bases in the middle. The CDR3 protein is CASSLSRGGDGELFF. The CDR3, as DNA: TGTGCCAGCAGTTTAAGTAGGGGGGGCGACGGGGAGCTGTTTTTT.

Details on this clone: Relative to the germline gene, one junction end is altered; a read error may explain this. The chain's CDR3 is CASSLEGTSADTQYF. DNA of the CDR3: TGTGCTAGCAGCTTAGAGGGGACTAGCGCAGATACGCAGTATTTT. The V call is TRBV7-7, the J call TRBJ2-3; 10 bases are shared with TRBD2. CDR1 and CDR2 from the germline V gene are SSHAT and FNYEAQ (reference sequence). CDR3 length: 15 residues.

This clone has only a few counts. The chain links TRBV7-9 to TRBJ1-4; 11 bases line up with TRBD1. Trimming took 4 bases from V and 2 from J; bases not matched to a gene: 6. From germline, CDR1 is SEHNR and CDR2 FQNEAQ (reference sequence). This CDR3 has 17 amino acids. The CDR3 nucleotides read TGTGCCAGCAGCTCCTGGGACAGGGGGACCACTAATGAAAAACTGTTTTTT. This codes for CASSSWDRGTTNEKLFF.

The V call is TRBV7-2, the J call TRBJ1-4; D is unclear. V was shortened by 1 base and J by 10 bases, with 4 bases between the two germline ends. CDR1 and CDR2 from the germline V gene are SGHTA and FQGNSA. CDR3 length equals 11 residues. The CDR3 loop is CASSLGGKLFF. The CDR3 DNA reads TGTGCCAGCAGCTTAGGCGGAAAACTGTTTTTT.

This rearrangement joins TRBV6-2 or TRBV6-3 to TRBJ2-7; 10 bases match TRBD2. CDR1 and CDR2 (germline): MNHEY, SVGEGT. The V segment lost 2 bases and the J segment 2 bases; nucleotides outside the gene matches: 6. This CDR3 is 16 amino acids long. CDR3 sequence: CASSYLGLAGAYEQYF. Here the CDR3 DNA reads TGTGCCAGCAGTTACCTGGGGCTAGCGGGAGCCTACGAGCAGTACTTC.

The chain has TRBV6-5 and TRBJ2-7, with 8 bases lining up with TRBD1. V lost 8 bases and J lost 5; bases outside the gene matches: 11. CDR1 and CDR2 (germline): MNHEY, SVGAGI. The CDR3 length is 14 residues. The CDR3 loop is CASVRDRTIDEQYF. The CDR3 DNA reads as TGTGCCAGCGTACGGGACAGGACCATCGACGAGCAGTACTTC.

The chain is built from TRBV19 and TRBJ1-6; TRBD1 might be the D (6 bases). V was shortened by 1 base and J by 14 bases, with 18 bases between the two germline ends. Germline V CDR1 and CDR2: LNHDA, SQIVND (reference sequence). This CDR3 is 15 amino acids long. The chain's CDR3 is CASSIGGQGLTALHF. CDR3 DNA sequence: TGTGCCAGTAGTATAGGAGGTCAGGGGCTAACGGCCCTCCACTTT.

The J gene is TRBJ1-3, the V gene TRBV7-2; no reliable D call. Germline V gives CDR1 SGHTA, CDR2 FQGNSA. The ends were cut back, 1 base at V and 0 bases at J, with 10 bases in the middle. The CDR3 is made up of 16 amino acids. The CDR3 nucleotides read TGTGCCAGCAGCTTAGGCCCCTTCAGCTCTGGAAACACCATATATTTT. Its protein product is CASSLGPFSSGNTIYF.

This chain uses TRBV15 with TRBJ2-2; maybe TRBD2 (6 bases). The germline V and J ends were trimmed by 3 bases and 4 bases, with 15 bases remaining between them. CDR1 LNHNV and CDR2 YYDKDF come from the germline V gene (reference sequence). This CDR3 has 16 residues. The CDR3 coding sequence is TGTGCCACCAGCAGGGTATATAGCGGCGCCACCGGGGAGCTGTTTTTT. It specifies CATSRVYSGATGELFF.

V and J are TRBV3-1 (or the pseudogene TRBV3-2) and TRBJ2-3, with TRBD2 matching over 10 bases. Per the germline V gene, CDR1 is LGHDT and CDR2 is YNNKEL (reference sequence). The CDR3 extends over 16 amino acids. The junction had 3 bases not matched to a gene; V was cut back by 3 bases and J by 0 bases. CDR3 nucleotides: TGTGCCAGCAGCCAGCTAGCGGGAGTTAGCACAGATACGCAGTATTTT. Protein product: CASSQLAGVSTDTQYF.

The chain uses TRBV3-1 (or the pseudogene TRBV3-2) and TRBJ2-5; the D gene is possibly TRBD2 (6 bases). Trimming removed 4 bases at V and 2 bases at J, with 17 bases between. From germline, CDR1 is LGHDT and CDR2 YNNKEL (reference sequence). The CDR3 is made up of 16 amino acids. For the CDR3, the DNA is TGTGCCAGCAGCCCTTGGGGGGAGGCCAGACAAGAGACCCAGTACTTC. Protein product: CASSPWGEARQETQYF.

J is TRBJ2-2 and V is TRBV7-3; D remains ambiguous. CDR1 SGHTA and CDR2 FQGTGA come from the germline V gene. V gave up 5 bases and J gave up 4 bases, with 11 bases separating them. This CDR3 is 14 amino acids long. The CDR3 DNA reads TGTGCCAGCAGCCCAATTGCCAGCACCGGGGAGCTGTTTTTT. As protein: CASSPIASTGELFF.

In this sample, this clone turned up once. V is TRBV28 and J is TRBJ1-2; D is ambiguous. Germline V CDR1 and CDR2: MDHEN, SYDVKM. This CDR3 region has 15 residues. Between the trimmed V and J ends, which lost 3 bases and 8 bases, there was a span of 19 bases. The CDR3 DNA reads TGTGCCAGCAGTTTGGGCAATATCGAGTTCAGCGGCTACACCTTC. Encoded protein: CASSLGNIEFSGYTF.

The rearrangement uses TRBV7-2 and TRBJ2-7; tentative D call: TRBD1 (5 bases). The V end was cut by 3 bases, the J end by 3 bases, with 12 bases between. In germline, CDR1 is SGHTA, CDR2 FQGNSA. The CDR3 contains 14 residues. Written as DNA, the CDR3 is TGTGCCAGCAGCTTCCGGACAAATAGCTACGAGCAGTACTTC. Its protein is CASSFRTNSYEQYF.